A selection of T cell receptor delta chains follows, all from one sample in a study of Vδ1+ human thymocytes. TCRdb ran CATT on the multiplex PCR reads. The repertoire holds roughly 55,000 delta-chain clones, with approximately 16% as singletons. Sequencing used Vdelta1+ gamma-delta thymocytes from the thymus. These receptors came from a boy under two years old who had congenital heart surgery. Both conserved end residues are part of each CDR3. D genes are given only for firm matches. Some rows have no size entry. The others give once, few or many, or a class for an expanded clone.

V gene	J gene	clone size	D gene	CDR3 protein	CDR3 DNA
TRDV1	TRDJ1	few	TRDD3	CALGEITVSLTGDCFVDKLIF	TGTGCTCTTGGGGAGATTACGGTTTCCCTTACTGGGGACTGTTTTGTTGATAAACTCATCTTT
TRDV1	TRDJ1	few	TRDD3	CALGKGFFGLGDTTDKLIF	TGTGCTCTTGGGAAAGGATTTTTCGGGCTGGGGGATACAACCGATAAACTCATCTTT
TRDV1	TRDJ1	few	.	CALGEPRVDSHSETDKLIF	TGTGCTCTTGGGGAACCAAGGGTGGACTCCCATAGTGAAACCGATAAACTCATCTTT
TRDV1	TRDJ1	.	TRDD3	CALGEKPSYIYWGIAPTSYTDKLIF	TGTGCTCTTGGGGAAAAGCCTTCCTACATCTACTGGGGGATAGCCCCCACCTCGTACACCGATAAACTCATCTTT
TRDV1	TRDJ2	.	.	CALGELSPTATLLALTAQLFF	TGTGCTCTTGGGGAACTCTCTCCTACTGCAACTCTCTTGGCTTTGACAGCACAACTCTTCTTT
TRDV1	TRDJ1	few	TRDD3	CALGEPSYWGIRILIF	TGTGCTCTTGGGGAACCTTCCTACTGGGGGATACGCATACTCATCTTT
TRDV1	TRDJ1	few	.	CALGESSPRQRGCRLIF	TGTGCTCTTGGGGAATCCTCCCCGAGACAGAGAGGATGCCGACTCATCTTT
TRDV1	TRDJ1	.	TRDD3	CALGELSRYVWGIWPLIF	TGTGCTCTTGGGGAATTATCTAGGTATGTGTGGGGGATATGGCCACTCATCTTT
TRDV1	TRDJ1	few	TRDD3	CALGELRPGGYCSGDKLIF	TGTGCTCTTGGGGAACTCCGTCCTGGGGGATACTGTAGTGGCGATAAACTCATCTTT
TRDV1	TRDJ1	.	TRDD3	CALGGLPSFIVRATWGISDTDKLIF	TGTGCTCTTGGGGGCCTGCCTTCCTTCATCGTCCGGGCCACTTGGGGGATATCGGACACCGATAAACTCATCTTT
TRDV1	TRDJ1	.	.	CALGALGPGLTDKLIF	TGTGCTCTTGGGGCCCTAGGGCCAGGGTTGACCGATAAACTCATCTTT
TRDV1	TRDJ1	few	TRDD3	CALERGIRVNDKLIF	TGTGCTCTTGAGAGGGGGATACGCGTCAACGATAAACTCATCTTT
TRDV1	TRDJ1	few	TRDD3	CALGGPGFLRGIQDKLIF	TGTGCTCTTGGGGGGCCGGGATTCCTACGGGGGATACAAGATAAACTCATCTTT
TRDV1	TRDJ1	.	TRDD3	CALGARYPGGILYHGKLIF	TGTGCTCTTGGGGCCCGCTATCCGGGGGGGATACTCTACCATGGTAAACTCATCTTT
TRDV2	TRDJ1	medium-sized	.	CACDRADKLIF	TGTGCCTGTGACAGGGCAGATAAACTCATCTTT
TRDV1	TRDJ1	.	TRDD3	CALGESSLRPTGGSTPLCPDTDKLIF	TGTGCTCTTGGGGAATCTTCCCTCCGACCTACTGGGGGATCCACACCACTATGTCCGGACACCGATAAACTCATCTTT
TRDV1	TRDJ1	few	.	CALGGTPPFFPSMVGTHTDKLIF	TGTGCTCTTGGGGGTACACCACCCTTCTTCCCCTCGATGGTGGGAACGCACACCGATAAACTCATCTTT
TRDV1	TRDJ1	few	TRDD3	CALGELGGEFPIQYWGIRDKLIF	TGTGCTCTTGGGGAACTCGGGGGGGAGTTTCCTATTCAGTACTGGGGGATACGCGATAAACTCATCTTT
TRDV1	TRDJ1	.	TRDD3	CALVRTRLSVLGDHMGYTDKLIF	TGTGCTCTCGTACGTACCCGTCTTTCCGTACTGGGGGATCATATGGGGTACACCGATAAACTCATCTTT
TRAV29/DV5	TRDJ2	.	TRDD3	CAASLGLPPGGYCPGQLFF	TGTGCAGCAAGCTTAGGCCTTCCTCCTGGGGGATACTGCCCCGGACAACTCTTCTTT
TRDV1	TRDJ1	.	.	CALGERTAQGFGTDKLIF	TGTGCTCTTGGGGAGCGGACCGCGCAGGGATTCGGAACCGATAAACTCATCTTT
TRDV1	TRDJ1	few	TRDD3	CALGECNWGIRTDKLIF	TGTGCTCTTGGGGAATGCAACTGGGGGATACGGACCGATAAACTCATCTTT
TRDV1	TRDJ1	.	TRDD3	CALGELYPPRLLGDRISDKLIF	TGTGCTCTTGGGGAACTCTATCCTCCGCGATTACTGGGGGATCGGATCTCCGATAAACTCATCTTT
TRDV1	TRDJ1	few	TRDD3	CALHLPTSGPVGDTSTDKLIF	TGTGCTCTTCATTTGCCTACGTCAGGACCCGTGGGGGATACAAGCACCGATAAACTCATCTTT
TRDV1	TRDJ1	.	.	CALGGALPTKPSGIRSGGWDTDKLIF	TGTGCTCTTGGGGGAGCCCTTCCTACAAAGCCGTCGGGGATACGAAGTGGTGGTTGGGACACCGATAAACTCATCTTT
TRDV1	TRDJ1	few	TRDD3	CALGEAPTGVCTDKLIF	TGTGCTCTTGGGGAGGCCCCTACTGGGGTCTGCACCGATAAACTCATCTTT